The rows below give T cell receptor beta chains drawn from one sample of a study of regulatory T cells in long-lasting Graves disease. TCRdb re-called the multiplex PCR reads with MiXCR, one entry per CDR3 protein. This table has around 240,000 distinct CDR3 sequences, more than 15% appearing once. These data were also reused for a study on T cells in Graves' hyperthyroidism and ophthalmopathy.

The source was peripheral blood mononuclear cells (PBMCs), collected at new diagnosis, from a patient treated with antithyroid drugs. These TCRs come from a woman in her thirties with Graves disease. Both conserved end residues are part of each CDR3. D genes are given only for firm matches. Rows give clone size only sometimes, using once, few, many, or a class for an expanded clone.

TRBV18,many,TRBJ1-1,NA,CASSSGTEQAFF,TGTGCCAGCTCATCAGGGACGGAGCAAGCTTTCTTT
TRBV6-1,NA,TRBJ2-3,TRBD1,CASRATGGGTDTQYF,TGTGCCAGCAGAGCAACAGGGGGTGGGACAGATACGCAGTATTTT
TRBV6-1,NA,TRBJ1-5,NA,CASSEAQEGQPQHF,TGTGCCAGCAGTGAAGCACAGGAGGGACAGCCCCAGCATTTT
TRBV25-1,many,TRBJ2-7,TRBD1,CASSRDRVPYEQYF,TGTGCCAGCAGCCGGGACAGGGTACCCTACGAGCAGTACTTC
TRBV7-8,many,TRBJ1-3,NA,CASSLWETTENTIYF,TGTGCCAGCAGCTTATGGGAAACGACCGAAAACACCATATATTTT
TRBV5-1,many,TRBJ2-1,NA,CASSLGQGTYNEQFF,TGCGCCAGCAGCTTGGGCCAGGGGACCTACAATGAGCAGTTCTTC
TRBV5-1,many,TRBJ1-2,NA,CASSYGPANYGYTF,TGCGCCAGCAGCTACGGACCAGCTAACTATGGCTACACCTTC
TRBV5-1,many,TRBJ2-7,NA,CASSLDAGNYEQYF,TGCGCCAGCAGCTTGGATGCAGGTAACTACGAGCAGTACTTC
TRBV2,NA,TRBJ2-5,TRBD1,CASSARDRVKTQYF,TGTGCCAGCTCAGCAAGGGACAGGGTGAAGACCCAGTACTTC
TRBV12-3/TRBV12-4,many,TRBJ1-1,NA,CASSLVFPWSAEAFF,TGTGCCAGCAGTTTAGTATTTCCTTGGTCAGCTGAAGCTTTCTTT
TRBV4-1,many,TRBJ2-3,NA,CASSQVVSADTQYF,TGCGCCAGCAGCCAAGTTGTCTCCGCAGATACGCAGTATTTT
TRBV12-3/TRBV12-4,many,TRBJ2-6,TRBD1,CASRYFSGTGGSGANVLTF,TGTGCCAGCAGATACTTCTCCGGGACAGGGGGGTCTGGGGCCAACGTCCTGACTTTC
TRBV6-1,many,TRBJ2-7,NA,CASSTSAGPYEQYF,TGTGCCAGCAGTACTTCTGCAGGGCCCTACGAGCAGTACTTC
TRBV5-8,many,TRBJ1-5,NA,CASSYGQFENQPQHF,TGTGCCAGCAGCTACGGACAGTTTGAGAATCAGCCCCAGCATTTT
TRBV18,few,TRBJ1-6,NA,CASSPRGKGSSYNSPLHF,TGTGCCAGCTCACCAAGGGGAAAGGGGAGCTCCTATAATTCACCCCTCCACTTT
TRBV5-6,many,TRBJ2-1,NA,CASSLGAVQFF,TGTGCCAGCAGCTTAGGAGCTGTGCAGTTCTTC
TRBV12-3/TRBV12-4,many,TRBJ1-5,NA,CASQVSNQPQHF,TGTGCCAGTCAGGTTAGCAATCAGCCCCAGCATTTT
TRBV14,many,TRBJ1-2,NA,CASSRNHLDRPNYGYTF,TGTGCCAGCAGCCGAAATCACCTCGACAGGCCTAACTATGGCTACACCTTC
TRBV6-5,many,TRBJ1-2,TRBD1,CASSFGQGSGYTF,TGTGCCAGCAGTTTCGGACAGGGAAGCGGCTACACCTTC
TRBV20-1,many,TRBJ2-7,TRBD2,CSASASGGGSYEQYF,TGCAGTGCTAGCGCTAGCGGGGGAGGGTCCTACGAGCAGTACTTC
TRBV3-1,many,TRBJ2-7,NA,CASSQLSGSYEQYF,TGTGCCAGCAGCCAGCTTAGCGGTAGTTACGAGCAGTACTTC
TRBV20-1,NA,TRBJ2-5,NA,CSASPGKRETQYF,TGCAGTGCCAGCCCCGGGAAGCGAGAGACCCAGTACTTC
TRBV5-1,many,TRBJ1-2,NA,CASSLGRVLAYNYGYTF,TGCGCCAGCAGCTTGGGCAGGGTTTTAGCATATAACTATGGCTACACCTTC
TRBV19,NA,TRBJ1-1,TRBD1,CASSTGTGLYKAFF,TGTGCCAGTAGTACTGGGACAGGGTTGTATAAAGCTTTCTTT
TRBV20-1,many,TRBJ1-5,NA,CSAKRAANTPQHF,TGCAGTGCAAAGAGGGCGGCCAACACGCCCCAGCATTTT
TRBV15,many,TRBJ1-1,NA,CATSRVGTAAFF,TGTGCCACCAGCAGAGTGGGGACCGCAGCTTTCTTT
TRBV20-1,many,TRBJ1-3,NA,CSAPATNSGNTIYF,TGCAGTGCTCCCGCTACTAACTCTGGAAACACCATATATTTT
TRBV12-3/TRBV12-4,NA,TRBJ1-6,TRBD1,CASSVSGQGYSPLHF,TGTGCCAGCAGCGTGTCGGGACAGGGATATTCACCCCTCCACTTT
TRBV9,many,TRBJ2-7,NA,CASSAGQRNEQYF,TGTGCCAGCAGCGCCGGACAGCGAAACGAGCAGTACTTC
TRBV28,many,TRBJ1-2,TRBD1,CASRAGTVPYGYTF,TGTGCCAGCAGGGCCGGGACAGTACCCTATGGCTACACCTTC
TRBV15,few,TRBJ2-7,TRBD2,CATSKGREAYEQYF,TGTGCCACCAGCAAGGGACGGGAGGCCTACGAGCAGTACTTC
TRBV7-9,many,TRBJ1-2,TRBD1,CASSLTGVGYTF,TGTGCCAGCAGCTTGACAGGGGTCGGCTACACCTTC
TRBV19,many,TRBJ2-7,TRBD1,CASSPDERDSTGAYEQYF,TGTGCCAGTAGTCCGGACGAACGGGACAGTACGGGCGCCTACGAGCAGTACTTC
TRBV19,many,TRBJ2-3,TRBD2,CASSISGSGGIGDTQYF,TGTGCCAGTAGTATAAGTGGTAGCGGGGGAATTGGAGATACGCAGTATTTT
TRBV7-6,NA,TRBJ1-3,TRBD1,CASSLVGTAGNTIYF,TGTGCCAGCAGCTTGGTCGGGACAGCTGGAAACACCATATATTTT
TRBV11-2,many,TRBJ2-2,TRBD1,CASSPIQGVRAGELFF,TGTGCCAGCAGCCCGATCCAGGGGGTTCGGGCCGGGGAGCTGTTTTTT
TRBV2,NA,TRBJ2-1,NA,CASSEPGLHYNEQFF,TGTGCCAGCAGTGAACCGGGACTTCACTACAATGAGCAGTTCTTC
TRBV5-1,many,TRBJ2-2,TRBD1,CASSLTPPGQGGTGELFF,TGCGCCAGCAGCTTGACGCCTCCGGGACAGGGAGGCACCGGGGAGCTGTTTTTT
TRBV7-8,many,TRBJ1-3,TRBD1,CASSLTGFSSGNTIYF,TGTGCCAGCAGCTTGACAGGGTTCAGTTCTGGAAACACCATATATTTT
TRBV18,many,TRBJ1-2,NA,CASSPSGGRDGYTF,TGTGCCAGCTCACCAAGTGGGGGTCGGGATGGCTACACCTTC
TRBV20-1,NA,TRBJ2-1,TRBD2,CSARAGDSYNEQFF,TGCAGTGCTAGGGCGGGGGACTCCTACAATGAGCAGTTCTTC
TRBV3-1,many,TRBJ1-5,TRBD1,CASSGGQGNQPQHF,TGTGCCAGCAGCGGAGGACAGGGGAATCAGCCCCAGCATTTT
TRBV7-6,many,TRBJ1-1,TRBD1,CASSSQGAGEAFF,TGTGCCAGCAGCTCCCAGGGGGCTGGTGAAGCTTTCTTT
TRBV19,many,TRBJ1-1,NA,CASSIDHGRNTEAFF,TGTGCCAGTAGTATAGATCATGGGAGGAACACTGAAGCTTTCTTT
TRBV19,NA,TRBJ2-2,NA,CASRRGYTGELFF,TGTGCCAGTCGTAGGGGTTACACCGGGGAGCTGTTTTTT
TRBV20-1,many,TRBJ1-2,TRBD1,CSANSRGLHYGYTF,TGCAGTGCTAACTCCAGGGGGTTGCACTATGGCTACACCTTC